This TCR beta chain is from a study of cytomegalovirus exposure and HLA in healthy donors (dated by TCRdb to 2016 to 2017). With regard to the full study: In an earlier analysis of roughly 500 of the donors, 276 Gb of sequence data and 120 million or so unique TCR beta sequences from some 170 million T cells were reported. An early release covering roughly 640 HLA-typed donors comprised roughly 300 gigabases of sequencing data and some 79 million unique TCR sequences. Of the roughly 410 genotyped donors, over 80% were placed in the genetic ancestry cluster associated with self-reported Caucasian donors. The study aimed to test whether signatures of past pathogen exposure could be identified by cataloging public T cell receptors. The study used immunosequencing to profile the T cell repertoires of 670 or so subjects and linked those repertoires to cytomegalovirus serostatus. A separate validation cohort of 100 to 150 different subjects was used in addition to the approximately 610-subject first cohort. The study combined high-throughput TCR immunosequencing, statistical association of individual TCRs with disease status, and machine learning to predict cytomegalovirus infection status. A later analysis re-examined previously published TCR beta repertoires from 600 to 700 donors and added high-resolution HLA genotyping to investigate patterns of TCR occurrence. The later analysis used no new phenotypic data to find candidate immune exposures, relying instead on TCR beta sequences and their occurrence across donors. An earlier analysis of approximately 500 of the donors applied high-throughput TCR beta sequencing to assess whether each TCR beta V gene segment acted as functional or pseudogenic. Donor age, sex, ethnicity and CMV serostatus were collected together with the repertoire data. Genome-wide SNP genotypes for about 65% of the roughly 700 donors were used in a later genetic analysis, which treated that subset as a discovery cohort. All discovery cohort repertoires had been generated using a single sequencing platform. HLA typing covered class I and class II loci at four-digit resolution. The number of typed donors differed by locus: roughly 629-640 for A, B, C, DRB1 and DQB1; approximately 520 for DQA1; around 580 for DPA1; and 450 to 480 for DPB1. A handful of DR-DQ haplotypes were treated as single units for association and clustering because of strong linkage in the cohort. On average, around 200,000 unique TCR beta nucleotide sequences were sequenced per donor among 300 to 500 genotyped donors of the cohort, with roughly 20% of those sequences being non-productive.

In total, about 650 healthy bone marrow donors made up the cohort. At the time of sampling, all cohort members were nominally healthy, though unrecorded immune exposures were likely present. The donor was CMV seronegative and was included in the group of about 350 seronegative cohort members. A peripheral blood sample was provided by each donor, and peripheral blood mononuclear cells were used for TCR beta sequencing. The Qiagen DNeasy Blood Extraction Kit was used to extract genomic DNA from the blood cell samples. Library prep was done by the immunoSEQ multiplex PCR assay. For the multiplex PCR, a mixture combining 60 forward primers for TCR Vbeta segments and 13 reverse primers for TCR Jbeta segments was used. The CDR3 region of rearranged TCR beta genes was amplified from genomic DNA by a multiplex PCR assay. The amplified TCR beta libraries were sequenced on the Illumina HiSeq System as 87-base-pair reads. Per the original workflow: In a later analysis, some 80 million unique TCR beta chains were counted across the roughly 700 repertoires, and roughly 11 million of these chains were shared by at least two donors. To remove PCR and sequencing errors, raw reads were error-corrected and collapsed into unique sequences using a nearest-neighbor algorithm that merged closely related sequences. Alignment of CDR3 sequences to IMGT reference sequences was used to assign V, D and J gene segments. For a sequence to be retained, a match of at least six nucleotides to both a V gene segment and a J gene segment was required. Rearrangements were classified as productive when the CDR3 lacked stop codons and remained in frame with V and J, and all other rearrangements were classified as non-productive. CDR3 was defined according to IMGT convention as the region running from the second conserved V-encoded cysteine to the conserved J-encoded phenylalanine. The earlier analysis of 550 to 650 of the donors excluded any sequence lacking an unambiguous match to a single V gene segment. An earlier analysis of over 450 of the donors classified V segments as functional when productive rearrangements were above 56.7% and as segregating when the standard deviation between donors was above 5%. To diagnose cytomegalovirus status from the catalog of TCR beta chain sequences, a statistical classification framework was built. A later analysis assigned V and J genes by comparing TCR nucleotide sequences with IMGT/GENE-DB human TR gene sequences. The TCRdist pipeline was used in a later analysis to assign CDR3 sequences and most-parsimonious VDJ recombination scenarios. A later analysis defined each TCR beta chain by its CDR3 amino acid sequence plus V-gene family, and excluded reads lacking a unique V-gene family. In a later analysis, approximately 590 highly shared, low-generation-probability nucleotide sequences were removed to address suspected cross-contamination and a sequencing artifact. For each public chain, a later analysis derived a clonal expansion index from normalized ranks of inferred template counts within each repertoire. In a later analysis, generation probabilities were computed using a VDJ recombination model fitted to out-of-frame rearrangements, and the results were checked against IGoR. A later analysis scored TCR-TCR, TCR-HLA and TCR-CMV co-occurrence with hypergeometric tests, applying a repertoire-size bias correction to TCR pairs. In a later analysis, false discovery rates were estimated by permuting HLA or CMV assignments 20 times. In a later analysis, co-occurring TCRs were grouped using DBSCAN, and TCRdist sequence similarity was added for clustering within HLA-allele-positive subsets. For co-occurrence clustering, repertoires with fewer than 30,000 or more than 120,000 public chains were excluded, along with 5 or 6 repertoires with anomalous nucleotide sharing. TCRdb took over this immuneACCESS table, retaining in-frame rearrangements with V and J assigned. Such tables are incomplete; in checked studies, under half of the missing clones stem from an unresolved V gene, and the remainder is unexplained. V and J calls plus clone size are reproduced from that table; the DNA served to infer D and trimming. The sample table holds around 170,000 clones, of which about 78% were seen once. The ten largest clones represent 1.4% of the sample.

Here is what the overall study found, with its caveats: A later analysis associated 15,000 to 20,000 TCR beta sequences with specific HLA alleles at a false discovery rate of 0.05. According to a later analysis, most CMV-associated TCR beta chains appeared to be HLA-restricted, and the HLA associations seemed to be driven largely by CMV exposure. Some IMGT-functional V segments, including TRBV6-2 and TRBV6-3, could not be told apart with the 87-base-pair reads, so those segments were excluded. The authors suggested that the approach could potentially be extended to other disease states and immunological phenotypes. When HLA alleles, especially DR and DQ, strongly co-occurred, TCR associations were difficult to assign to individual alleles. A further reported finding was that TCR beta sequences accurately predicted the HLA-A and HLA-B alleles for most subjects in the first cohort. A group of highly shared sequence variants was considered likely to be a technical artifact of the sequencing pipeline. An association between a missense DCLRE1C variant and V-gene and J-gene trimming of TCR beta chains was found in a later genetic analysis and replicated in an independent cohort. In both the original and validation cohorts, the classifier was reported to diagnose cytomegalovirus status with high specificity and sensitivity. Because counts were too low, some 17 rarely observed V segments, including chromosome 9 orphons, were excluded from the earlier analysis of fewer than 650 of the donors. Roughly uniform sequencing depth across donors was assumed in presence/absence analyses, although this assumption may not hold. This cohort had only TCR beta chains sequenced, and the lack of alpha or paired-chain data limited which features could be detected. Most TCR sequences were observed very rarely across donors, whereas some public TCRs were present in many individuals. Broadly in line with IMGT annotations, most TCR beta V segments showed up in productive rearrangements about 90% or about 30% of the time in an earlier analysis of several hundred of the donors. In a later analysis, HLA-associated TCR beta chains showed more clonal expansion and lower generation probabilities than non-associated chains that were equally common. Compared with the approximately 670-donor mean, donors in an Asian-associated ancestry cluster had fewer N-insertions in productive TCRs, according to a later genetic analysis. In the study, approximately 160 TCR beta chains were listed as associated with cytomegalovirus. For the cohort, immune exposure information was limited to CMV serostatus. In a later analysis, several top co-occurrence clusters were reported to appear linked to parvovirus B19, influenza, CMV and Epstein-Barr virus. HLA typing was unavailable for some donors at each locus, so association tests used only the typed subset. Linkage disequilibrium might explain the correlated functional status among segregating V segments, but an unknown experimental factor could not be excluded. A few of the identified cytomegalovirus-associated TCR beta chains were confirmed in vitro to be specific for cytomegalovirus antigens. A later analysis found that TCR association rates varied across HLA loci, with DRB1 alleles showing the most associated TCRs and HLA-C alleles the fewest.

V is cut by 2 bases and J by 4 bases, and the space between the germline ends is 3 bases. The CDR3 spans 12 residues, from the cysteine through the phenylalanine. The read is trimmed to its CDR3 DNA, 36 bases read in frame from base 1. Per the germline V gene, SGHTA is the CDR1 and FQGTGA is the CDR2. In regard to this clone: The specificity of this receptor is unknown. Base qualities are not recorded, but no much larger clone differs from it by a single base.

Sequencing was performed on PBMCs. The rearrangement combines TRBV7-3 with TRBJ2-1, with the D segment identity uncertain. This TCR derives from a male donor in good health and CMV-seronegative. The DNA sequence is given as TGTGCCAGCAGCTTATTATACAATGAGCAGTTCTTC. This gives the protein CASSLLYNEQFF.